This T cell receptor beta chain was found in a study of blood T cell repertoires in COVID-19. Across the whole study: COVID-19 samples, acute and convalescent, were from the United States, Italy and Spain. In each case, the material was cDNA or gDNA derived from T cells, B-cell-depleted T cells, or PBMCs.

Original analysis: Amplified reference gene primers provided the basis for estimating nucleated cell counts. The assay was immunoSEQ multiplex PCR, and TCRdb's table has in-frame clones only and misses some. V, J and clone size reflect that table, while D and trimming were determined from the DNA. The data show approximately 110,000 clones, around 89% seen once. The sample comprised peripheral blood. The sequence came from a human donor in a cohort sampled during active COVID-19.

CDR3 protein: CSVEEATGVYTEAFF. For the CDR3, the DNA is TGCAGCGTTGAGGAGGCCACAGGGGTATATACTGAAGCTTTCTTT. This rearrangement joins TRBV29-1 to TRBJ1-1, with 7 bases fitting TRBD1. The CDR3 runs to 15 residues. Looked up from germline, CDR1 is SQVTM and CDR2 is ANQGSEA. V shed 3 bases, J shed 5 bases, and the junction held 12 bases outside the gene matches.